This passage covers 10 T cell receptor beta chains from one sample sequenced in a study of blood T cell repertoires in COVID-19. TCRdb's table, derived via immunoSEQ multiplex PCR, lists solely in-frame clones and lacks some. This table has some 260,000 clones, around 86% appearing once. Sequencing was performed on PBMCs or T cells enriched from blood (not recorded which). These receptors were taken from a man in his forties who had recovered from COVID-19.

J is TRBJ2-7 and V is TRBV7-2; TRBD2 aligns across 12 bases. The CDR3 is made up of 17 amino acids. The V gene end was trimmed by 5 bases and the J gene end by 0 bases; junction bases not matched to a gene: 8. Germline V gives CDR1 SGHTA, CDR2 FQGNSA. The CDR3 DNA follows: TGTGCCAGCAGCCTAACTAGCGGGGGGTTAAGCTCCTACGAGCAGTACTTC. It yields the protein CASSLTSGGLSSYEQYF.

The rearrangement joins TRBV7-2 to TRBJ2-3; 11 bases fit TRBD2. V lost 5 bases, J lost 6 bases, and 7 bases stayed unmatched. This CDR3 is built from 15 residues. Per the germline V gene, CDR1 is SGHTA and CDR2 is FQGNSA. DNA for the CDR3: TGTGCCAGCAGCGCAAGACTAGCGGGGTATGATACGCAGTATTTT. Protein sequence: CASSARLAGYDTQYF.

The V and J genes are TRBV19 and TRBJ2-2; 11 bases align to TRBD2. Trimming at V came to 4 bases and at J to 3 bases, leaving 4 bases not matched to a gene. Germline V gives CDR1 LNHDA, CDR2 SQIVND (reference sequence). This CDR3 is built from 16 residues. CDR3 coding DNA: TGTGCCAGTAGTACAGGACTAGCGGGTCACACCGGGGAGCTGTTTTTT. As protein: CASSTGLAGHTGELFF.

The J gene is TRBJ1-1, the V gene TRBV4-2, with D perhaps TRBD1 (5 bases). Germline V gene lookup returns CDR1 LGHNA and CDR2 YNFKEQ. The CDR3 sequence is 15 residues long. V lost 0 bases and J lost 4, with 12 bases in between. CDR3 residues: CASSQEEGRSTEAFF. For the CDR3, the DNA is TGTGCCAGCAGCCAAGAGGAGGGGCGCAGCACTGAAGCTTTCTTT.

The rearrangement uses TRBV11-1 and TRBJ1-1; 8 bases line up with TRBD1. J lost 1 base, V lost 3 bases, and 1 base had no gene match. This CDR3 is built from 14 residues. In germline, CDR1 is SGHAT, CDR2 FQDESV (reference sequence). DNA of the CDR3: TGTGCCAGCAGCTTCGGGACAGGGAACACTGAAGCTTTCTTT. Translated: CASSFGTGNTEAFF.

The chain recombines TRBV3-1 (or the pseudogene TRBV3-2) with TRBJ2-1; TRBD2 agrees at 7 bases. The V segment lost 0 bases and the J segment 5 bases; nucleotides outside the gene matches: 10. Germline assignment: CDR1 LGHDT and CDR2 YNNKEL (reference sequence). This CDR3 comprises 17 residues. CDR3 DNA sequence: TGTGCCAGCAGCCAAGAATGGGGAGGGGCCAATAACAATGAGCAGTTCTTC. Translating it yields CASSQEWGGANNNEQFF.

V usage is TRBV6-2 or TRBV6-3 and J usage is TRBJ2-3; 8 bases line up with TRBD2. The CDR3 extends over 16 amino acids. V trimming: 6 bases; J trimming: 2 bases; junction bases outside the gene matches: 10. Germline CDR1 reads MNHEY; CDR2 reads SVGEGT. This CDR3 reads CASSRPPGGDTDTQYF. The CDR3 DNA reads TGTGCCAGCAGCCGCCCCCCGGGGGGGGACACAGATACGCAGTATTTT.

This clone has more than one count but fewer than ten. The J gene is TRBJ1-2, the V gene TRBV2; TRBD1 might be the D (5 bases). Per germline, CDR1 SNHLY and CDR2 FYNNEI. The V end lost 2 bases, the J end lost 4 bases, and 14 bases lay between the germline ends. The length of the CDR3 is 15 residues. The CDR3 is CASSEFLTDSYGYTF. The CDR3 DNA reads as TGTGCCAGCAGTGAATTCCTGACAGACAGCTATGGCTACACCTTC. The full variable domain, its missing parts supplied by reference TRBV2 and TRBJ1-2, is EPEVTQTPSHQVTQMGQEVILRCVPISNHLYFYWYRQILGQKVEFLVSFYNNEISEKSEIFDDQFSVERPDGSNFTLKIRSTKLEDSAMYFCASSEFLTDSYGYTFGSGTRLTVV.

This clone was found once. This sequence joins TRBV27 and TRBJ2-1; 14 positions agree with TRBD2. V lost 2 bases and J lost 7; bases outside the gene matches: 4. This CDR3 spans 16 amino acids. Per germline, CDR1 MNHEY and CDR2 SMNVEV (reference sequence). The CDR3 coding sequence is TGTGCCAGCAGTTTACCTTGGACTAGCGGGGGGAATGAGCAGTTCTTC. Protein product: CASSLPWTSGGNEQFF.

The gene calls are TRBV28 and TRBJ1-5; a possible D gene is TRBD1 (5 bases). Trimming pared 8 bases from V and 0 bases from J, leaving 17 bases between. This CDR3 has 16 amino acids. Germline loops: CDR1 MDHEN, CDR2 SYDVKM. This CDR3 is CASATPGGYSNQPQHF. The DNA of the CDR3 is TGTGCCAGCGCCACTCCCGGGGGGTATAGCAATCAGCCCCAGCATTTT. The full variable domain, its missing parts supplied by reference TRBV28 and TRBJ1-5, is DVKVTQSSRYLVKRTGEKVFLECVQDMDHENMFWYRQDPGLGLRLIYFSYDVKMKEKGDIPEGYSVSREKKERFSLILESASTNQTSMYLCASATPGGYSNQPQHFGDGTRLSIL.